The rows below give T cell receptor beta chains drawn from one sample of a study of T cells in Graves' hyperthyroidism and ophthalmopathy. TCRdb independently ran MiXCR on the multiplex PCR reads; one entry per CDR3 protein. The repertoire includes over 200,000 distinct CDR3 sequences, around 17% of them detected once, and about 41% sits in the top ten. The sequencing sample was made of blood. Receptor source: a man aged 35 to 55 with Graves' hyperthyroidism. Both conserved end residues are part of each CDR3. The D gene is left open where the match is weak. The size field is filled for only some rows; it gives once, few, many or a size class.

d_call clone_size j_call v_call cdr3_nt cdr3_aa
TRBD1 many TRBJ2-6 TRBV2 TGTGCCAGCAGCGACAGGGCTGGGGCCAACGTCCTGACTTTC CASSDRAGANVLTF
- - TRBJ1-1 TRBV25-1 TGTGCCAGCAGTCTACCAGGGACGAGCACTGAAGCTTTCTTT CASSLPGTSTEAFF
- many TRBJ1-5 TRBV6-2/TRBV6-3 TGTGCCAGCAGTTTGGGGACAAGGGGATTTCCCCAGCATTTT CASSLGTRGFPQHF
- - TRBJ1-2 TRBV24-1 TGTGCCACCAGTGACGGACTGAGTAACTATGGCTACACCTTC CATSDGLSNYGYTF
- few TRBJ1-1 TRBV5-5 TGTGCCGGGGGGGGGGCACCCATGAACACTGAAGCTTTCTTT CAGGGAPMNTEAFF
TRBD1 many TRBJ1-1 TRBV12-3/TRBV12-4 TGTGCCAGCAGCCCGCAGACAGGGAGCGCTGAAGCTTTCTTT CASSPQTGSAEAFF
- many TRBJ2-5 TRBV29-1 TGCAGCGTTCAGCCCGGTTGGGAGACCCAGTACTTC CSVQPGWETQYF
TRBD1 many TRBJ2-5 TRBV12-3/TRBV12-4 TGTGCCAGCAGTGAACCCCGGACAGGTTTGAAGGAGACCCAGTACTTC CASSEPRTGLKETQYF
- - TRBJ2-7 TRBV20-1 TGCAGTGCTAGAGATCGGTTATACAGGGCCGAGCAGTACTTC CSARDRLYRAEQYF
- - TRBJ1-1 TRBV6-1 TGTGCCACCAAAAACTCGAACACTGAAGCTTTCTTT CATKNSNTEAFF
- few TRBJ2-7 TRBV7-8 TGTGCCAGCAGCTTTTCAGTAAACTACGAGCAGTACTTC CASSFSVNYEQYF
- few TRBJ2-3 TRBV14 TGTGCCAGCAGCCAAGACGCAGATACGCAGTATTTT CASSQDADTQYF
- many TRBJ2-1 TRBV7-6 TGTGCCAGCAGCTTAAGGTTAGCAAGCTCCTACAATGAGCAGTTCTTC CASSLRLASSYNEQFF
- - TRBJ1-3 TRBV15 TGTGCCACCAGCAGAGACCCCAGGGGCTCTGGAAACACCATATATTTT CATSRDPRGSGNTIYF
- many TRBJ1-5 TRBV9 TGTGCCAGCAGCGACCCCGGTAGCAATCAGCCCCAGCATTTT CASSDPGSNQPQHF
- many TRBJ1-5 TRBV18 TGTGCCAGCTCCCGGGAGGGGAATCAGCCCCAGCATTTT CASSREGNQPQHF
TRBD1 - TRBJ2-3 TRBV5-6 TGTGCCAGCAGTCAGAGGACAGGTTCAGATACGCAGTATTTT CASSQRTGSDTQYF
TRBD2 many TRBJ2-5 TRBV28 TGTGCCAGCAGTCGACGGGGGGGACTACCCATACAAGAGACCCAGTACTTC CASSRRGGLPIQETQYF
- - TRBJ1-4 TRBV10-3 TGTGCCATCAGTGAACGGGGAGATGAAAAACTGTTTTTT CAISERGDEKLFF
TRBD1 once TRBJ1-1 TRBV7-2 TGTGCCAGCAGCACTTACACAGGGACAGGTTTCTTT CASSTYTGTGFF
TRBD1 few TRBJ2-7 TRBV25-1 TGTGCCAGCTTGGGCCTAGGACAGGGCAACGAGCAGTACTTC CASLGLGQGNEQYF
TRBD1 many TRBJ1-2 TRBV2 TGTGCCAGCAGAGGGGACAGGGGGTTTGGCTACACCTTC CASRGDRGFGYTF
- - TRBJ2-3 TRBV2 TGTGCCAGCAGTTCCGGTGTGTTACTAAGCACAGATACGCAGTATTTT CASSSGVLLSTDTQYF
- once TRBJ2-3 TRBV6-2/TRBV6-3 TGTGCCAGCAGTTACTCAGGGGCAGGAACAGATACGCAGTATTTT CASSYSGAGTDTQYF
TRBD1 many TRBJ2-7 TRBV15 TGTGCCACCAGACAGGACAGGGTATCCTACGAGCAGTACTTC CATRQDRVSYEQYF
TRBD1 - TRBJ1-1 TRBV6-5 TGTGCCAGCAGTTACTCAGGGACAGTCACTGAAGCTTTCTTT CASSYSGTVTEAFF
- many TRBJ2-2 TRBV10-3 TGTGCCATCAATATTAGAGGGACCGGGGAGCTGTTTTTT CAINIRGTGELFF
- few TRBJ1-2 TRBV20-1 TGCAGTGCCAAACCAGACAGGATCGGCGGCTACACCTTC CSAKPDRIGGYTF
- few TRBJ1-4 TRBV27 TGTGCCAGCAAGGGGGGCTCCAGAGAAAAACTGTTTTTT CASKGGSREKLFF
- few TRBJ2-1 TRBV6-2/TRBV6-3 TGTGCCAGCAGTTACTCGGTGGCGAATGAGCAGTTCTTC CASSYSVANEQFF
- - TRBJ1-5 TRBV4-1 TGCGCCAGCAGCCAAGACCGGGAGACCATCCAGCATTTT CASSQDRETIQHF
- few TRBJ2-5 TRBV29-1 TGCAGCGTTGAATTACAGCCCCAAGAGACCCAGTACTTC CSVELQPQETQYF
- - TRBJ1-2 TRBV4-3 TGCGCCAGCAGGATGCGAGGGGGTGACTATGGCTACACCTTC CASRMRGGDYGYTF
- many TRBJ1-1 TRBV3-1 TGTGCCAGCAGCCAATATGGGGGGGAGACTGAAGCTTTCTTT CASSQYGGETEAFF
TRBD2 many TRBJ2-3 TRBV12-3/TRBV12-4 TGTGCCAGCTCGAGGCCCGGGACTAGCGTTGTGGCAGATACGCAGTATTTT CASSRPGTSVVADTQYF
TRBD1 - TRBJ1-1 TRBV5-1 TGCGCCAGCAGCATAGGGACAGGGGGTGCCTTAGTGGGCACTGAAGCTTTCTTT CASSIGTGGALVGTEAFF
TRBD1 few TRBJ2-7 TRBV14 TGTGCCAGCAGCCAAGATTCGTGGGAGACAGGGGGCGACGAGCAGTACTTC CASSQDSWETGGDEQYF
- many TRBJ2-5 TRBV20-1 TGCAGTGCCGTGGGGGGGGCCGGGGAGACCCAGTACTTC CSAVGGAGETQYF
- many TRBJ1-1 TRBV10-2 TGCGCCAGCAGTCCACAGGTGAACACTGAAGCTTTCTTT CASSPQVNTEAFF
TRBD2 many TRBJ2-5 TRBV3-1 TGTGCCAGCAGCCCCGGGGGGGCCGGAGTAGAGACCCAGTACTTC CASSPGGAGVETQYF
- many TRBJ1-2 TRBV5-1 TGCGCCAGCAGCCTCTTTCCGACAACTAACTATGGCTACACCTTC CASSLFPTTNYGYTF
- many TRBJ1-1 TRBV9 TGTGCCAGCAGTCCACAGGGTAACGCTGAAGCTTTCTTT CASSPQGNAEAFF
- - TRBJ2-7 TRBV11-1 TGTGCCAGCAGCTCCAACCGCTACGAGCAGTACTTC CASSSNRYEQYF
- many TRBJ2-1 TRBV11-2 TGTGCCAGCAGCTGGTCGGCGGGCAATACGTACAATGAGCAGTTCTTC CASSWSAGNTYNEQFF
- many TRBJ1-1 TRBV5-1 TGCGCCAGCAGCTTCGAAGGGGTGACGAACACTGAAGCTTTCTTT CASSFEGVTNTEAFF
- - TRBJ1-5 TRBV3-2 TGTGCCAGCAGCCAAACTTGGGGGGGCTACAATCAGCCCCAGCATTTT CASSQTWGGYNQPQHF
- many TRBJ1-1 TRBV4-3 TGCGCCAGCAGCAGGGGCTGCACTGAAGCTTTCTTT CASSRGCTEAFF